Reported below is one T cell receptor (beta chain). CDR3 length: 14 amino acids. The ends were cut back, 8 bases at V and 6 bases at J, with 19 bases in the middle. The germline CDR1 and CDR2 sequences are LNHDA and SQIVND (reference sequence). The sample originates from a study of blood T cell repertoires in COVID-19. Whole-study context: T cells, B-cell-depleted T cells, or PBMCs supplied cDNA or gDNA.

Original processing methods: Quantification of nucleated cells was approximated via reference gene primer amplification. The assay was immunoSEQ multiplex PCR, and TCRdb's table has in-frame clones only and misses some. Clone size and V and J calls were adopted from that table, with D and trimming inferred from the DNA. The data hold 150,000 to 200,000 clones, with approximately 85% observed a single time. The receptor was isolated from an elderly woman with acute or convalescent COVID-19. Specimen: peripheral blood. The chain employs TRBV19 and TRBJ1-1, with D tentatively TRBD1 (6 bases). The CDR3 nucleotides read TGTGCCAGTGGTTTCCGCACAGGGAGGGCTGAAGCTTTCTTT. Its translation is CASGFRTGRAEAFF.